The clone carrying this TCR beta chain showed up just a few times. Its antigen remains unidentified. This specimen belongs to a study of cytomegalovirus exposure and HLA in healthy donors. General study points: Later analysis identified about 18,000 TCR beta sequences associated with HLA alleles, using a false discovery rate threshold of 0.05. Most TCR beta V segments were productive about 90% or about 30% of the time in an earlier analysis. A list of 150 or so TCR beta chains associated with cytomegalovirus was given.

PCR amplification relied on 60 Vbeta primers (plus 13 Jbeta primers). The repertoire was sequenced with immunoSEQ multiplex PCR; TCRdb's copy has only in-frame clones and lacks some. The sample records some 110,000 clones, approximately 75% being singletons. V dropped 2 bases and J dropped 8 bases, with 9 bases sitting between them. The germline V gene encodes CDR1 MNHEY and CDR2 SVGAGI. CDR3 length equals 12 residues. The receptor was derived from a man aged 45-65 years in good health and CMV-seropositive. The chain uses TRBV6-5 and TRBJ1-2; TRBD1 is a possible D gene (6 bases). The source material was PBMCs. For the CDR3, the DNA is TGTGCCAGCAGTTACGGGGACACAGGCTACACCTTC. Amino acid sequence: CASSYGDTGYTF.